A single sample is the source of the 21 T cell receptor beta chains below, sequenced in a study of T cell repertoires in cytomegalovirus infection. MiXCR, run by TCRdb on the reads, gives a single entry per CDR3 protein. Of approximately 490,000 distinct CDR3 sequences in the sample, approximately 10% are singletons; the top ten hold roughly 10%. Sequenced sample: PBMCs. These receptors originate from a human donor in good health (CMV status not recorded). Some clones in this sample may be carry-over from other donors' samples.

This clonotype was recorded at least ten times. This chain joins TRBV5-4 and TRBJ2-1, with 9 bases aligning to TRBD2. This CDR3 is 15 amino acids long. Germline values: CDR1 SGHNT, CDR2 YYREEE (reference sequence). V was pared by 5 bases and J by 9 bases, with 12 bases of the junction left unmatched. The CDR3 region is CASRTAGGGISEQFF. CDR3 nucleotide sequence: TGTGCCAGCAGGACGGCGGGAGGGGGTATCAGTGAGCAGTTCTTC.

This clonotype has a count of ten or more. The chain employs TRBV10-3 and TRBJ2-7, with 9 bases matching TRBD2. This CDR3 has 16 residues. The V gene's germline CDR1 is ENHRY and CDR2 SYGVKD. J gave up 2 bases and V 0 bases, and 5 bases lay outside the gene matches. The CDR3 sequence: CAISESLAGEAYEQYF. As DNA, the CDR3 is TGTGCCATCAGTGAGTCCTTAGCGGGAGAAGCCTACGAGCAGTACTTC.

This clonotype came up a few times. This chain joins TRBV20-1 and TRBJ2-1; D unclear. The V gene lost 5 bases and the J gene lost 6 bases, with 11 bases spanning the gap. This CDR3 region has 12 residues. Germline V gene lookup returns CDR1 DFQATT and CDR2 SNEGSKA (reference sequence). The CDR3 nucleotides read TGCAGTGCTGACTTCTGGGCCAATGAGCAGTTCTTC. Amino acids: CSADFWANEQFF.

The chain combines TRBV6-5 with TRBJ1-1; D unresolved. CDR1 is MNHEY, CDR2 SVGAGI, per germline. V lost 0 bases to trimming and J lost 6 bases, with 20 bases between them. This CDR3 spans 17 amino acids. For the CDR3, the DNA is TGTGCCAGCAGTTACTCGAGACTGGGAGCGATTGGACCTGAAGCTTTCTTT. Translation gives CASSYSRLGAIGPEAFF.

This clonotype was seen ten or more times. The chain links TRBV7-2 to TRBJ2-2; D not resolved. CDR1 and CDR2 (germline): SGHTA, FQGNSA. CDR3 size: 17 residues. V was shortened by 1 base and J by 3 bases, with 15 bases between the two germline ends. CDR3 in amino acids: CASSLGPRVQYTGELFF. CDR3 bases: TGTGCCAGCAGCTTAGGGCCCAGAGTGCAGTACACCGGGGAGCTGTTTTTT.

This clonotype was seen more than once but under ten times. The chain is built from TRBV6-5 and TRBJ2-1; D might be TRBD2 (6 bases). CDR3 size: 14 residues. Trimming removed 4 bases from V and 8 bases from J, with 15 bases in between. The V gene's germline CDR1 is MNHEY and CDR2 SVGAGI. The CDR3 DNA reads as TGTGCCAGCAGTTCCTTGGGGGGTCGGGATGAGCAGTTCTTC. It codes for CASSSLGGRDEQFF.

This clonotype was seen many times. The chain couples TRBV12-3 or TRBV12-4 to TRBJ2-6; the match to TRBD1 covers 12 bases. V was pared by 4 bases and J by 0 bases, with 10 bases of the junction left unmatched. The CDR3 loop spans 20 amino acids. The CDR3 loop reads CASSSGTGGVLSSGANVLTF. CDR3 in DNA: TGTGCCAGCAGTTCCGGGACAGGGGGCGTCCTGAGCTCTGGGGCCAACGTCCTGACTTTC.

This clonotype was seen many times. The J gene is TRBJ1-5, the V gene TRBV6-1; D call uncertain. The V end was cut by 2 bases, the J end by 0 bases, with 8 bases between. Germline V gives CDR1 MNHNS, CDR2 SASEGT. This CDR3 region has 15 residues. CDR3 loop: CASSEIGNSNQPQHF. The CDR3, as DNA: TGTGCCAGCAGTGAAATCGGTAATAGCAATCAGCCCCAGCATTTT.

This clonotype was seen at least ten times. The genes are TRBV28 and TRBJ2-7; 7 positions agree with TRBD1. Losses at the gene ends were 7 bases for V and 3 bases for J; bases not matched to a gene: 9. CDR3 length: 14 residues. The germline V gene encodes CDR1 MDHEN and CDR2 SYDVKM. CDR3 residues: CASTEGGLNYEQYF. For the CDR3, the DNA is TGTGCCAGCACAGAAGGGGGCCTTAACTACGAGCAGTACTTC.

This clonotype was counted at least ten times. The genes are TRBV2 and TRBJ2-7, with D perhaps matching TRBD1 or TRBD2 (5 bases each). The CDR3 loop spans 16 amino acids. V was trimmed by 7 bases and J by 3 bases, leaving 22 bases between them. Germline-derived CDR1 and CDR2 are SNHLY and FYNNEI. CDR3 in DNA: TGTGCCAGCACCTCAATGGGGCGGACTGCAGTCTACGAGCAGTACTTC. Translating it yields CASTSMGRTAVYEQYF.

This clonotype was recorded at least ten times. V gene TRBV9 combines with J gene TRBJ2-3; 10 bases fit TRBD2. V was pared by 3 bases and J by 3 bases, with 10 bases of the junction left unmatched. Germline CDR1 reads SGDLS; CDR2 reads YYNGEE. This CDR3 comprises 17 residues. CDR3 in amino acids: CASSARISGRGTDTQYF. CDR3 in DNA: TGTGCCAGCAGCGCACGAATCAGCGGGAGGGGGACAGATACGCAGTATTTT.

This clonotype has at least ten counts. V and J are TRBV4-1 and TRBJ1-1, with D unclear. CDR3 size: 14 residues. Germline lookup yields CDR1 MGHRA and CDR2 YSYEKL. Trimming cost V 1 base and J 5 bases, with 11 bases left between them. CDR3 in amino acids: CASSQVSAGTEAFF. In DNA, the CDR3 is TGCGCCAGCAGCCAAGTGAGCGCGGGGACTGAAGCTTTCTTT.

This clonotype was seen repeatedly, ten times or more. The CDR3 DNA reads as TGTGCCAGCAGCTTAACCGTCGGCAGGGACTATGGCTACACCTTC. Residues: CASSLTVGRDYGYTF. The V gene is TRBV7-8, the J gene TRBJ1-2; D may be TRBD1 (5 bases). Trimming pared 2 bases from V and 3 bases from J, leaving 13 bases between. The germline CDR1 and CDR2 sequences are SGHVS and FQNEAQ. There are 15 residues in the CDR3.

V and J are TRBV19 and TRBJ2-2, with 7 bases lining up with TRBD1. The CDR3 covers 17 residues. V gave up 1 base and J gave up 7 bases; unmatched junction bases: 12. Germline lookup yields CDR1 LNHDA and CDR2 SQIVND (reference sequence). This CDR3 is CASSIGDSGSSNGELFF. CDR3 coding DNA: TGTGCCAGTAGTATAGGGGACAGTGGAAGTTCGAACGGGGAGCTGTTTTTT.

The sample holds many counts of this clonotype. The chain employs TRBV10-3 and TRBJ2-7; D is tentatively TRBD1 or TRBD2 (5 bases each). Germline V CDR1 and CDR2: ENHRY, SYGVKD. The V gene lost 5 bases and the J gene lost 2 bases, with 19 bases spanning the gap. CDR3 length: 16 residues. Here the CDR3 reads CAISSGVGRSPYEQYF. In DNA, the CDR3 is TGTGCCATCAGTTCCGGAGTGGGACGGAGTCCCTACGAGCAGTACTTC.

Turning to this clonotype: This may arise from a read error, as a much more abundant clone is one base away. The chain has TRBV2 and TRBJ2-3, with TRBD1 matching 11 bases. This CDR3 has 15 amino acids. Germline V CDR1 and CDR2: SNHLY, FYNNEI. This chain's CDR3 is CASTGDRGGTDTLYF. The DNA for the CDR3 is TGTGCCAGCACTGGGGACAGGGGGGGCACAGATACGCTGTATTTT.

This clonotype has at least ten counts. CDR3 nucleotides: TGCGCCAGCAGTCTACTAGCGGGGGACTACACCGGGGAGCTGTTTTTT. Protein sequence: CASSLLAGDYTGELFF. The chain combines TRBV4-1 with TRBJ2-2; 11 bases align to TRBD2. Germline V gene sequence: CDR1 MGHRA, CDR2 YSYEKL. The CDR3 consists of 16 residues. V lost 6 bases, J lost 3 bases, and 6 bases stayed unmatched.

Many counts were recorded for this clonotype. The chain couples TRBV7-9 to TRBJ1-2; 8 bases line up with TRBD1. The germline V gene encodes CDR1 SEHNR and CDR2 FQNEAQ (reference sequence). Trimming took 5 bases from V and 8 from J; bases not matched to a gene: 16. CDR3 length: 16 residues. The CDR3 sequence: CASSPDRTGRSRGYTF. The CDR3 DNA reads as TGTGCCAGCAGCCCGGATCGGACAGGGAGGTCTAGAGGCTACACCTTC.

This clonotype was detected only once. The chain couples TRBV5-1 to TRBJ2-5, with 7 bases fitting TRBD1. The CDR3 is 13 amino acids. CDR1 and CDR2 from the germline V gene are SGHRS and YFSETQ. The J segment lost 3 bases and the V segment lost 4 bases, leaving 3 bases of the junction unmatched. CDR3 loop: CASSHGTEETQYF. In nucleotides, the CDR3 is TGCGCCAGCAGCCACGGGACAGAAGAGACCCAGTACTTC.

J is TRBJ1-4 and V is TRBV6-5, with TRBD1 matching over 10 bases. Germline V gives CDR1 MNHEY, CDR2 SVGAGI. There are 14 residues in the CDR3. V lost 7 bases, J lost 5 bases, and 4 bases stayed unmatched. The CDR3 coding sequence is TGTGCCAGCACCGTGGGACAGGGGAATGAAAAACTGTTTTTT. It is translated as CASTVGQGNEKLFF.

This clonotype was recorded many times. The chain links TRBV5-1 to TRBJ2-7, with 14 bases fitting TRBD2. The CDR3 runs 19 residues. CDR1 is SGHRS and CDR2 is YFSETQ in the germline V gene. Unmatched junction bases numbered 16, after V lost 3 bases and J lost 5 bases. The CDR3 DNA reads as TGCGCCAGCAGCTCGGATTCGGGACTAGCGGGAGCGTCCCCCCACGAGCAGTACTTC. It yields the protein CASSSDSGLAGASPHEQYF.